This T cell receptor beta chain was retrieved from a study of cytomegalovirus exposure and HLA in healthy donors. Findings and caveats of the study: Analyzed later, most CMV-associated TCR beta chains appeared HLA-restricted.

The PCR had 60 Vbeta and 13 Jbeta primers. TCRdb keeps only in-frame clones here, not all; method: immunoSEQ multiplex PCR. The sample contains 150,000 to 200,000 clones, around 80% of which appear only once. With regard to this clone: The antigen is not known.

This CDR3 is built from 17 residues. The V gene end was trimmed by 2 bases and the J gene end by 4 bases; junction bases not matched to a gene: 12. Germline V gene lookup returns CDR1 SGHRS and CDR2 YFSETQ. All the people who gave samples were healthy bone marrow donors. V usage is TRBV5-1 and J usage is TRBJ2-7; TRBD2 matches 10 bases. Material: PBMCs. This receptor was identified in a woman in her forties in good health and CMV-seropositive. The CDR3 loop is CASSFSSGSRGAYEQYF. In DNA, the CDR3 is TGCGCCAGCAGCTTTTCTAGCGGGAGTCGAGGGGCTTACGAGCAGTACTTC.